This paragraph covers one T cell receptor (beta chain) sequence. This record belongs to a study of blood T cell repertoires in COVID-19. In the study overall: T cells, B-cell-depleted T cells, or PBMCs provided the cDNA or gDNA that served as material.

Two negative PCRs, clearance, or symptom resolution had been documented for recovered Cohort 3 donors. In the study's own analysis: Cell counts per sample came from amplifying reference gene primers. Some clones are missing from TCRdb's copy, which holds only in-frame ones; the method was immunoSEQ multiplex PCR. V, J and clone size are those of that table, while D and trimming were read from the DNA. This table has 190,000 or so clones, 89% appearing once. The receptor was isolated from a young woman who had recovered from COVID-19. Sequences were obtained from PBMCs or T cells enriched from blood (not recorded which).

The CDR3 nucleotides are TGTGCCAGTAGGCAGGGGGCCTCGGAAGCTTTCTTT. Amino acids: CASRQGASEAFF. The gene calls are TRBV19 and TRBJ1-1; 8 bases are a match to TRBD1. The length of the CDR3 is 12 residues. Germline loops: CDR1 LNHDA, CDR2 SQIVND (reference sequence). After removal of 6 bases from V and 8 bases from J, the junction contained 5 bases not matched to a gene.